This T cell receptor (beta chain) was observed in a study of T cell changes during pregnancy in multiple sclerosis. Produced via immunoSEQ multiplex PCR; TCRdb's table is partial and in-frame only. The sample lists 75,000 to 80,000 clones, 85% to 95% occurring once. Germline V gene lookup returns CDR1 SGDLS and CDR2 YYNGEE. This CDR3 has 14 residues. With 3 bases clipped from V and 3 bases from J, the junction kept 2 bases outside the gene matches. The chain combines TRBV9 with TRBJ2-3; 9 bases map to TRBD2. The sequence was collected from a female donor in good health, enrolled as a control in a pregnancy study. Material: peripheral blood, obtained after pregnancy. CDR3 in amino acids: CASSGGGGTDTQYF. As DNA, the CDR3 is TGTGCCAGCAGCGGCGGGGGGGGGACAGATACGCAGTATTTT.